The TCR beta chain under discussion was sequenced for a study of T cells after yellow fever vaccination (dated by TCRdb to 2018 to 2020). Background on the whole study: Libraries from fractions with low cell numbers were prepared with the SMART-Seq v4 Ultra Low Input RNA kit. To track T-cell clones before and after primary and booster YFV17D yellow fever vaccination, bulk TCR alpha and beta repertoires were sequenced longitudinally. The cohort comprised two healthy male donors, one aged 18 to 30 and one aged 30 to 40 years. Blood was drawn at multiple timepoints before and after primary and secondary immunization, with bulk PBMC replicates and cell subsets isolated.

Broad study findings and their caveats: The study included only two donors, which limits how far the findings can be generalized. Because abundant contaminating clonotypes from the bulk population could be contained in FACS-sorted repertoires, computational filtering was required. Compared with the primary T-cell response, the secondary T-cell response was faster but weaker, reaching its peak on day 5 rather than on day 15. Most clones expanded after primary vaccination (96% of CD4 and around nine tenths of CD8) were re-detected after the booster, suggesting that broad memory maintenance occurred. A small share of clonotypes occurred in both CD4 and CD8 compartments, likely arising from convergent recombination.

TCR cDNA was made using 5'RACE template switching, a step that added a universal primer site and unique molecular identifiers. Priming for cDNA synthesis came from both the TCR alpha and TCR beta constant segments. Two PCR steps were used to amplify libraries, with sample barcodes and sequencing adapters being added in the second step. Sequencing of libraries was performed on Illumina HiSeq 2500 (2x100 bp) or NovaSeq (2x150 bp). Per the source publication's procedure: MIGEC was used to demultiplex reads and collapse the reads into UMI consensus sequences, and MiXCR was used for V(D)J alignment. Vaccine-responding clonotypes were defined with edgeR using replicate PBMC samples, requiring FDR below 0.01 and a log2 fold change above 5 up to day 15. Each bulk clonotype was labeled CD4 or CD8 based on which sequenced repertoire, CD4 or CD8, contained the clonotype at higher abundance. TCRdb reprocessing: public reads trimmed at Q25 with fastp, clones called with MiXCR, in-frame beta chains kept. Rows merge per CDR3 protein into single entries with the most common DNA and genes. Here the V and J calls rest on TCRdb's processing, not on the authors' analysis. A total of more than 450,000 distinct CDR3 sequences appear in this sample, roughly a fifth of them only once. Together, the top ten hold about a sixth of the sample.

From the cysteine up to the phenylalanine, the CDR3 has a length of 14 residues. CDR3 DNA is the only sequence kept; it has 42 bases, read in frame from the first base. V lost 6 bases and J lost 7 bases, and the count of bases not matched to a germline gene is 3. CDR1 and CDR2 were assigned from the germline V gene as SNHLY and FYNNEI. The treatment or condition label corresponds to: live attenuated yellow fever vaccine strain. At each blood-draw timepoint, two biological replicates of bulk PBMCs were collected. A standard Ficoll-Paque protocol was used to isolate PBMCs from peripheral blood. RNA was extracted with TriZol from bulk PBMCs, CD4 and CD8 fractions, and dextramer-positive and dextramer-negative fractions. This clonotype was picked up a small number of times. No cognate antigen has been identified for it. No base-level quality is on record; no much larger clone is a single base apart.

The specimen comprised PBMCs, sampled approximately 22 days after the first yellow fever vaccination. Recombination linked TRBV2 to TRBJ2-1; 13 central bases correspond to TRBD2. This receptor was identified in a man between 18 and 29 years old who received the YFV17D yellow fever vaccine. CDR3 reads: CASRGTSGANEQFF. The DNA is TGTGCCAGCAGGGGGACTAGCGGGGCGAATGAGCAGTTCTTC.